What follows are 3 T cell receptor beta chains derived from one specimen sequenced in a study of T cell changes during pregnancy in multiple sclerosis (dated by TCRdb to between 2019 and 2020). The receptor library was made with the immunoSEQ multiplex PCR assay. Held by TCRdb, this immuneACCESS table contains in-frame sequences only and omits some clones. Under half of the omission traces to an unresolved V gene where checked; the cause of the rest is unknown. The sample table shows over 50,000 clones, and over 75% are seen once. About 1.7% of the sample comes from the top ten. The sequencing here drew on peripheral blood, taken after pregnancy. All receptors derive from a female donor with multiple sclerosis, enrolled in a pregnancy study.

The genes are TRBV7-2 and TRBJ2-1; D not resolved. Between the trimmed V and J ends, which lost 2 bases and 10 bases, there was a span of 6 bases. Germline assignment: CDR1 SGHTA and CDR2 FQGNSA. The CDR3 extends over 11 amino acids. Here the CDR3 DNA reads TGTGCCAGCAGCTTATGGCGGGAGCAGTTCTTC. It translates to CASSLWREQFF.

J is TRBJ2-2 and V is TRBV4-1; D gene unclear. The CDR3 contains 16 residues. Germline CDR1 MGHRA, CDR2 YSYEKL. Trimming removed 0 bases from V and 4 bases from J, with 12 bases in between. The CDR3 nucleotides read TGCGCCAGCAGCCAAGAAAAGCAAATTTTCACCGGGGAGCTGTTTTTT. Its protein product is CASSQEKQIFTGELFF.

The V and J genes are TRBV28 and TRBJ2-3, with 9 bases fitting TRBD2. V gave up 5 bases and J gave up 7 bases; unmatched junction bases: 13. Germline CDR1 and CDR2: MDHEN and SYDVKM. This CDR3 is built from 16 residues. CDR3 DNA: TGTGCCAGCAGTCTCCCCGGTGCGGGGGGGCAAAATACGCAGTATTTT. It specifies CASSLPGAGGQNTQYF.